One sample yielded the 9 T cell receptor beta chains listed below, sequenced in a study of blood T cell repertoires in COVID-19. Sequenced by immunoSEQ multiplex PCR; TCRdb stores in-frame clones only, minus some. This table holds some 300,000 clones, around 87% found once. Material: peripheral blood. The source is a man aged 70-80 years with acute or convalescent COVID-19.

J is TRBJ2-7 and V is TRBV2; D remains unclear. Trimming stripped 8 bases from V and 3 bases from J, with 11 bases between. CDR3 size: 12 residues. Germline values: CDR1 SNHLY, CDR2 FYNNEI. Here the CDR3 DNA reads TGTGCCAGCCTCCAGGAAGTCTACGAGCAGTACTTC. Protein product: CASLQEVYEQYF.

This clone occurred a few times. The chain carries TRBV6-5 and TRBJ1-6, with a tentative D call TRBD1 (6 bases). CDR1 and CDR2 (germline): MNHEY, SVGAGI. V lost 7 bases and J lost 9, with 16 bases in between. CDR3 length equals 14 residues. This CDR3 reads CASNGQYTGSPLHF. In nucleotides, the CDR3 is TGTGCCAGCAACGGACAGTATACGGGTTCACCCCTCCACTTT.

The chain links TRBV28 to TRBJ1-6; D remains ambiguous. Trimming cost V 5 bases and J 2 bases, with 10 bases left between them. The CDR3 totals 15 residues. From germline, CDR1 is MDHEN and CDR2 SYDVKM. The CDR3 bases are TGTGCCAGCAGTCGGAGCCGGGCCTATAATTCACCCCTCCACTTT. Amino acid sequence: CASSRSRAYNSPLHF.

The chain couples TRBV28 to TRBJ2-1, with a tentative D call TRBD2 (6 bases). V lost 7 bases and J lost 11, with 18 bases in between. Germline values: CDR1 MDHEN, CDR2 SYDVKM. This CDR3 has 13 residues. The CDR3 loop is CASTHSTSPKQFF. The CDR3 region has the DNA TGTGCCAGCACCCATTCGACTAGTCCGAAGCAGTTCTTC. Using reference TRBV28 and TRBJ2-1 for the parts outside the CDR3, the full variable domain is DVKVTQSSRYLVKRTGEKVFLECVQDMDHENMFWYRQDPGLGLRLIYFSYDVKMKEKGDIPEGYSVSREKKERFSLILESASTNQTSMYLCASTHSTSPKQFFGPGTRLTVL.

The genes are TRBV5-4 and TRBJ2-5; a weak D match, TRBD1 (6 bases). Germline CDR1 and CDR2: SGHNT and YYREEE (reference sequence). Trimming shortened V by 2 bases and J by 3 bases, and 14 bases separated the two germline ends. There are 15 residues in the CDR3. The CDR3 sequence: CASSFSQGIKETQYF. The DNA for the CDR3 is TGTGCCAGCAGCTTCTCTCAGGGGATTAAAGAGACCCAGTACTTC. The full variable domain, in which reference TRBV5-4 and TRBJ2-5 provide the parts outside the CDR3, is ETGVTQSPTHLIKTRGQQVTLRCSSQSGHNTVSWYQQALGQGPQFIFQYYREEENGRGNFPPRFSGLQFPNYSSELNVNALELDDSALYLCASSFSQGIKETQYFGPGTRLLVL.

The chain couples TRBV7-2 to TRBJ1-3, with 8 bases identical to TRBD1. Per germline, CDR1 SGHTA and CDR2 FQGNSA. J lost 1 base, V lost 5 bases, and 4 bases had no gene match. The CDR3 consists of 15 residues. The DNA for the CDR3 is TGTGCCAGCAGCCAGGACAGGGTGTCTGGAAACACCATATATTTT. Translating it yields CASSQDRVSGNTIYF. Full variable domain (remainder filled in from reference TRBV7-2 and TRBJ1-3): GAGVSQSPSNKVTEKGKDVELRCDPISGHTALYWYRQSLGQGLEFLIYFQGNSAPDKSGLPSDRFSAERTGGSVSTLTIQRTQQEDSAVYLCASSQDRVSGNTIYFGEGSWLTVV.

The chain employs TRBV5-1 and TRBJ2-7; 7 bases map to TRBD2. Germline assignment: CDR1 SGHRS and CDR2 YFSETQ. V shed 3 bases and J 5 bases; nucleotides not matched to a gene: 8. This CDR3 is 14 amino acids long. This chain's CDR3 is CASSSSGSGDEQYF. In DNA form, the CDR3 reads TGCGCCAGCAGCTCCTCCGGCAGCGGGGACGAGCAGTACTTC.

V and J are TRBV4-3 and TRBJ2-6; possible D gene TRBD2, 5 bases. V lost 1 base to trimming and J lost 0 bases, with 7 bases between them. Germline CDR1 LGHNA, CDR2 YSLEER. The CDR3 runs 16 residues. CDR3 sequence reads: CASSQGRGSGANVLTF. The CDR3 DNA is TGCGCCAGCAGCCAAGGTCGGGGCTCTGGGGCCAACGTCCTGACTTTC.

The CDR3 sequence: CAISETGGNQPQHF. DNA for the CDR3: TGTGCCATCAGCGAGACAGGGGGGAATCAGCCCCAGCATTTT. The rearrangement joins TRBV10-3 to TRBJ1-5, with 9 bases aligning to TRBD1. Germline loops: CDR1 ENHRY, CDR2 SYGVKD. V was pared by 6 bases and J by 4 bases, with 4 bases of the junction left unmatched. This CDR3 has 14 residues.